The sequence of this T cell receptor beta chain was determined in a study of T cell repertoires in cytomegalovirus infection. Study observations and caveats: In two of eight donors, the top clonotype was HLA-C-restricted CMV-specific.

TCRdb reprocessed the reads via MiXCR and lists one record per CDR3 protein. The table has about 900,000 distinct CDR3 sequences, around 29% seen once; the top ten hold more than 13%. Note on this clonotype: Its target is not known. The junction departs from germline at one end; a sequencing error may be responsible.

Germline CDR1 is SGHTA and CDR2 is FQGTGA. The CDR3 extends over 14 amino acids. V gene TRBV7-3 combines with J gene TRBJ1-6; unclear D gene. This clonotype was sampled from a human donor in good health (CMV status not recorded). Some clones in this sample may be carry-over from other donors' samples. The source was cultured CD8+ T cells from PBMCs, collected from culture after CMV antigen stimulation. The CDR3: CACSLRPASSPLHF. CDR3 DNA sequence: TGTGCCTGCAGCTTGAGACCCGCAAGTTCACCCCTCCACTTT.